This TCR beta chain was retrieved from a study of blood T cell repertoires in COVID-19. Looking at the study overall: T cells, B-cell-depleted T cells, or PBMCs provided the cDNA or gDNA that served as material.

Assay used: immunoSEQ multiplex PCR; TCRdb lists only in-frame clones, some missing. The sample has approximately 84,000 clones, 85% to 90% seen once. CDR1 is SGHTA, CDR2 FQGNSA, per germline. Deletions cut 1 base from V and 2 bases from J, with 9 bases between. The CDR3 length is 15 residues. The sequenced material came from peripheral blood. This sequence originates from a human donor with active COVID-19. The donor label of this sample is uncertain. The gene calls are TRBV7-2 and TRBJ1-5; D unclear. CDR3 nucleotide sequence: TGTGCCAGCAGCTTAGTGGGCTCAGGCAATCAGCCCCAGCATTTT. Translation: CASSLVGSGNQPQHF.